Below, 2 T cell receptor beta chains from the same sample are listed, as sequenced in a study of a mutant IDH1 vaccine in newly diagnosed glioma (dated by TCRdb to about 2021). Their antigen targets remain unknown. The time point tag for this specimen amounts to: week 23, last vaccination. Each vaccine dose, consisting of 300 ug of a 20-mer mutant IDH1 peptide in Montanide, was administered subcutaneously with topical imiquimod. The method behind the library was the immunoSEQ multiplex PCR assay. Not all clones reach the TCRdb copy of this immuneACCESS table, which keeps in-frame sequences only. Checked studies attribute under half of the gap to unresolved V genes and leave the rest unexplained. The sample records 60,000 or so clones, 70% to 90% of which are singletons. The ten largest clones capture approximately 3.7% of the sample. The starting material was PBMCs, obtained from a glioma patient whose treatment included an IDH1 peptide vaccine. The source is a man aged 25 to 40 with glioma.

The chain has TRBV15 and TRBJ2-7; 7 bases fit TRBD1. The trim removed 1 base at V and 5 bases at J, leaving 5 bases unmatched. Per the germline V gene, CDR1 is LNHNV and CDR2 is YYDKDF (reference sequence). There are 14 residues in the CDR3. The chain's CDR3 is CATSRGTGRDEQYF. The CDR3 DNA reads TGTGCCACCAGCAGAGGGACAGGCCGGGACGAGCAGTACTTC. The full variable domain, its missing parts supplied by reference TRBV15 and TRBJ2-7, is DAMVIQNPRYQVTQFGKPVTLSCSQTLNHNVMYWYQQKSSQAPKLLFHYYDKDFNNEADTPDNFQSRRPNTSFCFLDIRSPGLGDTAMYLCATSRGTGRDEQYFGPGTRLTVT.

The CDR3 DNA is TGTGCCAGCAGCTTCGCGGGACAGGGGATGGGGTCCTACGAGCAGTACTTC. This sequence encodes CASSFAGQGMGSYEQYF. This chain uses TRBV5-5 with TRBJ2-7; 10 nucleotides line up with TRBD1. The germline V gene encodes CDR1 SGHKS and CDR2 YYEKEE (reference sequence). The trim removed 2 bases at V and 1 base at J, leaving 9 bases unmatched. The CDR3 is 17 amino acids.